What follows describes a single TCR beta chain. The table came from immunoSEQ multiplex PCR; TCRdb's copy has only in-frame clones and leaves some out. This sample carries around 130,000 clones, about 95% of them seen once, and the ten largest clones take 3.6%. This sample is part of a study of control samples from healthy donors and cancer patients. From germline, CDR1 is LGHNA and CDR2 YNFKEQ. Trimming took off 2 bases at V and 12 bases at J, with 16 bases between the two ends. The CDR3 totals 13 residues. Sequenced: blood. The clonotype was recovered from a man aged 25 to 40 in good health. This chain uses TRBV4-2 with TRBJ1-2; the D gene is possibly TRBD1 (6 bases). CDR3 bases: TGTGCCAGCAGCCAAACCCCTGGACAGAGGAACACCTTC. Translated: CASSQTPGQRNTF.